Described below is a single TCR beta chain sequence and its context. Antigen unknown. Germline CDR1 and CDR2: SNHLY and FYNNEI. V lost 0 bases to trimming and J lost 5 bases, with 16 bases between them. This CDR3 is built from 16 residues. One entry per CDR3 protein results from TCRdb running MiXCR on the 5' RACE reads. The sample includes hundreds of thousands of distinct CDR3 sequences, over 25% of them seen just once. The record originates from a study of T-cell memory formation after mild COVID-19. Study results and caveats: Clones contracting day 15 to 85 were balanced CD4/CD8; later expanders leaned CD4+.

V gene TRBV2 combines with J gene TRBJ2-5, with no clear D. This sequence originates from an adult woman who had mild COVID-19 (a few samples of this study predate the infection). Cell type and time point are not known. The specimen sequenced was PBMCs or a T cell subset sorted from them (not recorded which). The CDR3 nucleotides read TGTGCCAGCAGTGAAGCTCTCGAGTTTGTAGGCGAGACCCAGTACTTC. Translating gives CASSEALEFVGETQYF.